The next 27 T cell receptor beta chains were all read from a single sample in a study of T-cell reconstitution after alpha-beta-depleted transplantation in children. Preparation of the TCRbeta library was carried out with unique molecular identifiers. Using its own MiXCR run on the PCR reads, TCRdb lists one record per CDR3 protein. This table has under 140,000 distinct CDR3 sequences, about 9.3% appearing once. The sample in question was PBMCs from the stem cell graft donor, obtained from the stem cell graft. These receptors all stem from a human donor who donated a stem cell graft to a child with acute lymphoblastic leukemia.

In this sample, this clonotype turned up many times. V is TRBV5-1 and J is TRBJ2-7; 9 bases agree with TRBD1. Unmatched junction bases numbered 10, after V lost 4 bases and J lost 5 bases. This CDR3 spans 15 amino acids. CDR1 and CDR2 (germline): SGHRS, YFSETQ. The CDR3 region is CASSLGPGQGNEQYF. CDR3 coding DNA: TGCGCCAGCAGCCTTGGCCCGGGACAGGGAAACGAGCAGTACTTC. The full variable domain, in which reference TRBV5-1 and TRBJ2-7 provide the parts outside the CDR3, is KAGVTQTPRYLIKTRGQQVTLSCSPISGHRSVSWYQQTPGQGLQFLFEYFSETQRNKGNFPGRFSGRQFSNSRSEMNVSTLELGDSALYLCASSLGPGQGNEQYFGPGTRLTVT.

This clonotype was seen a handful of times. This sequence joins TRBV7-9 and TRBJ2-1, with TRBD1 identical over 7 bases. Germline CDR1 and CDR2: SEHNR and FQNEAQ (reference sequence). The length of the CDR3 is 14 residues. V lost 7 bases, J lost 3 bases, and 6 bases stayed unmatched. The CDR3 spells CASTWDRGYNEQFF. Here the CDR3 DNA reads TGTGCCAGCACCTGGGACAGAGGCTACAATGAGCAGTTCTTC.

This clonotype occurred many times. This rearrangement joins TRBV20-1 to TRBJ2-7, with D maybe TRBD2 (5 bases). The V end lost 6 bases, the J end lost 5 bases, and 17 bases lay between the germline ends. The CDR3 runs to 13 residues. Per germline, CDR1 DFQATT and CDR2 SNEGSKA (reference sequence). The CDR3 spells CSALGQLAHEQYF. In nucleotides, the CDR3 is TGCAGTGCACTAGGGCAGCTCGCCCACGAGCAGTACTTC.

This clonotype was counted at least ten times. CDR3: CASGNNEQFF. CDR3 nucleotide sequence: TGTGCTAGTGGCAACAATGAGCAGTTCTTC. The chain couples TRBV12-5 to TRBJ2-1; D is undetermined. There are 10 residues in the CDR3. Looked up from germline, CDR1 is LGHNT and CDR2 is FRNRAP. The germline V and J ends were trimmed by 6 bases and 5 bases, with 2 bases remaining between them. The full variable domain, its missing parts supplied by reference TRBV12-5 and TRBJ2-1, is DARVTQTPRHKVTEMGQEVTMRCQPILGHNTVFWYRQTMMQGLELLAYFRNRAPLDDSGMPKDRFSAEMPDATLATLKIQPSEPRDSAVYFCASGNNEQFFGPGTRLTVL.

Ten or more counts support this clonotype. The genes are TRBV11-2 and TRBJ1-1; 10 positions match TRBD1. This CDR3 is built from 14 residues. V lost 6 bases to trimming and J lost 3 bases; unmatched junction nucleotides: 4. Per germline, CDR1 SGHAT and CDR2 FQNNGV. The CDR3: CASSQTGGYTEAFF. CDR3 coding DNA: TGTGCCAGCAGTCAGACAGGGGGCTACACTGAAGCTTTCTTT.

This clonotype appeared many times. The V and J genes are TRBV7-2 and TRBJ2-2; D ambiguous. The CDR3 extends over 12 amino acids. Germline CDR1 is SGHTA and CDR2 is FQGNSA. Trimming left V 5 bases short and J 3 bases short, with 4 bases between. This CDR3 is CASSGYTGELFF. The CDR3 nucleotides are TGTGCCAGCAGCGGGTACACCGGGGAGCTGTTTTTT.

This clonotype was seen repeatedly, ten times or more. The chain links TRBV12-3 or TRBV12-4 to TRBJ1-6, with D possibly being TRBD1 (5 bases). V lost 6 bases and J lost 4, with 13 bases in between. The CDR3 covers 15 residues. CDR3 in amino acids: CASRSADRYNSPLHF. In nucleotides, the CDR3 is TGTGCCAGCAGATCGGCTGACAGATATAATTCACCCCTCCACTTT.

This clonotype was observed a handful of times. A junction boundary mismatches the germline segment, possibly from a read error. The chain carries TRBV5-6 and TRBJ2-6; D might be TRBD1 (5 bases). CDR1 is SGHDT, CDR2 YYEEEE, per germline. This CDR3 contains 15 residues. For the CDR3, the DNA is TGTGCCAGCAGCTTGGTGGGCTCTGGGGCCAACGGCCTGACTTTC. It encodes CASSLVGSGANGLTF. Looking up the rest from reference TRBV5-6 and TRBJ2-6 gives the full variable domain: DAGVTQSPTHLIKTRGQQVTLRCSPKSGHDTVSWYQQALGQGPQFIFQYYEEEERQRGNFPDRFSGHQFPNYSSELNVNALLLGDSALYLCASSLVGSGANGLTFGAGSRLTVL.

This clonotype was recorded at least ten times. V usage is TRBV28 and J usage is TRBJ2-1; D may be TRBD2 (6 bases). The CDR3 spans 13 residues. Germline assignment: CDR1 MDHEN and CDR2 SYDVKM. V lost 5 bases and J 8 bases, leaving 13 bases between the germline ends. CDR3 DNA: TGTGCCAGCAGTATTCGACTAGTAGATGAGCAGTTCTTC. Residues: CASSIRLVDEQFF.

V gene TRBV20-1 combines with J gene TRBJ1-5; possible D gene TRBD1, 5 bases. This CDR3 has 15 amino acids. CDR1 and CDR2 from the germline V gene are DFQATT and SNEGSKA (reference sequence). Trimming left V 2 bases short and J 9 bases short, with 20 bases between. Here the CDR3 reads CSARQGPGAPGPQHF. As DNA, the CDR3 is TGCAGTGCTAGACAAGGGCCCGGGGCCCCTGGGCCCCAGCATTTT.

The chain's CDR3 is CAWSVRRTGKETQYF. The CDR3 nucleotides read TGTGCCTGGAGTGTACGACGTACAGGGAAAGAGACCCAGTACTTC. The chain joins TRBV30 to TRBJ2-5; a weak D match, TRBD1 (6 bases). This CDR3 spans 15 amino acids. Germline lookup yields CDR1 GTSNPN and CDR2 SVGIG (reference sequence). Between the trimmed V and J ends, which lost 0 bases and 3 bases, there was a span of 14 bases.

In its sample, this clonotype was seen many times. The genes are TRBV4-2 and TRBJ2-3; 10 nucleotides agree with TRBD2. With V trimmed by 1 base and J by 13 bases, 11 bases remained unmatched. Germline V gene data show CDR1 as LGHNA and CDR2 as YNFKEQ. The CDR3 runs 15 residues. The CDR3 DNA is TGTGCCAGCAGCCAAGTCGGGTCTAGCGGGAGAAGGGAGTATTTT. This gives the protein CASSQVGSSGRREYF.

This clonotype has ten or more counts. CDR3 protein: CASSLVGAGDGSPLHF. Here the CDR3 DNA reads TGTGCCAGCAGCTTAGTTGGGGCAGGGGACGGGTCACCCCTCCACTTT. The V call is TRBV7-2, the J call TRBJ1-6; perhaps TRBD1 as D (6 bases). CDR1 is SGHTA and CDR2 is FQGNSA in the germline V gene. Trimming stripped 1 base from V and 10 bases from J, with 17 bases between. This CDR3 has 16 amino acids.

This clonotype appeared many times. The chain carries TRBV7-2 and TRBJ2-5, with D perhaps matching TRBD2 (6 bases). Germline assignment: CDR1 SGHTA and CDR2 FQGNSA. The V gene lost 7 bases and the J gene lost 6 bases, with 12 bases spanning the gap. This CDR3 spans 12 amino acids. The CDR3 region is CASTTTSQTQYF. CDR3 sequence (DNA): TGTGCCAGCACCACGACTAGTCAGACCCAGTACTTC.

This clonotype was seen repeatedly, ten times or more. This chain uses TRBV5-5 with TRBJ2-7; 8 positions agree with TRBD2. The CDR3 runs 15 residues. After removal of 4 bases from V and 2 bases from J, the junction contained 8 bases not matched to a gene. The V gene's germline CDR1 is SGHKS and CDR2 YYEKEE (reference sequence). CDR3: CASSIGLALTYEQYF. In DNA form, the CDR3 reads TGTGCCAGCAGCATCGGACTAGCCCTGACCTACGAGCAGTACTTC.

In this sample, this clonotype turned up many times. The chain carries TRBV5-1 and TRBJ2-7, with 9 nucleotides matching TRBD1. CDR1 and CDR2 (germline): SGHRS, YFSETQ. V was clipped by 0 bases and J by 5 bases; unmatched bases: 9. The CDR3 covers 16 residues. The CDR3: CASSLAESDRGNEQYF. As DNA, the CDR3 is TGCGCCAGCAGCTTGGCCGAGTCAGACAGGGGGAACGAGCAGTACTTC. Combining the CDR3 with reference TRBV5-1 and TRBJ2-7 gives the whole variable domain KAGVTQTPRYLIKTRGQQVTLSCSPISGHRSVSWYQQTPGQGLQFLFEYFSETQRNKGNFPGRFSGRQFSNSRSEMNVSTLELGDSALYLCASSLAESDRGNEQYFGPGTRLTVT.

This clonotype was seen many times. The chain joins TRBV12-3 or TRBV12-4 to TRBJ2-3; unclear D gene. The CDR3 sequence is 15 residues long. Trimming left V 4 bases short and J 5 bases short, with 16 bases between. For the CDR3, the DNA is TGTGCCAGCAGTTGGGCACGGGTCCGCGAAGATACGCAGTATTTT. Protein product: CASSWARVREDTQYF.

This clonotype was detected ten times or more. The rearrangement joins TRBV5-1 to TRBJ1-4; 7 nucleotides line up with TRBD1. V was clipped by 4 bases and J by 5 bases; unmatched bases: 8. The length of the CDR3 is 15 residues. Germline lookup yields CDR1 SGHRS and CDR2 YFSETQ. CDR3: CASSSAGQSNEKLFF. CDR3 DNA sequence: TGCGCCAGCAGCAGTGCGGGACAGTCAAATGAAAAACTGTTTTTT.

This clonotype was detected ten times or more. The rearrangement uses TRBV18 and TRBJ2-5; D gene ambiguous. The CDR3 is made up of 13 amino acids. Per germline, CDR1 KGHSH and CDR2 LQKENI. V was cut by 4 bases and J by 3 bases, with 9 bases left in between. The CDR3: CASSRGQEETQYF. In DNA, the CDR3 is TGTGCCAGCTCACGGGGTCAAGAAGAGACCCAGTACTTC.

This clonotype was observed a handful of times. J is TRBJ2-3 and V is TRBV30, with D possibly being TRBD1 (6 bases). Trimming pared 2 bases from V and 4 bases from J, leaving 13 bases between. The CDR3 sequence is 14 residues long. Germline V CDR1 and CDR2: GTSNPN, SVGIG (reference sequence). CDR3 sequence (DNA): TGTGCCTGGAGTTATTGGACAGATCCAGATACGCAGTATTTT. Amino acid sequence: CAWSYWTDPDTQYF.

The table lists this clonotype with a few counts. The rearrangement joins TRBV5-1 to TRBJ1-1; D is undetermined. CDR3 length equals 16 residues. Germline V gives CDR1 SGHRS, CDR2 YFSETQ. V shed 0 bases and J shed 4 bases, with 16 bases lying between them. DNA of the CDR3: TGCGCCAGCAGCTTGGTGGGCGGCGCGGCGGGCACTGAAGCTTTCTTT. Translated, it gives CASSLVGGAAGTEAFF.

Ten or more counts support this clonotype. The chain carries TRBV5-1 and TRBJ2-1; 10 bases match TRBD1. The CDR3 contains 16 residues. Germline V gives CDR1 SGHRS, CDR2 YFSETQ. The V segment lost 4 bases and the J segment 3 bases; nucleotides outside the gene matches: 7. CDR3 sequence reads: CASSLDRGILYNEQFF. The CDR3 DNA is TGCGCCAGCAGCCTGGACAGGGGGATCCTCTACAATGAGCAGTTCTTC. Full variable domain (outside the CDR3, taken from reference TRBV5-1 and TRBJ2-1): KAGVTQTPRYLIKTRGQQVTLSCSPISGHRSVSWYQQTPGQGLQFLFEYFSETQRNKGNFPGRFSGRQFSNSRSEMNVSTLELGDSALYLCASSLDRGILYNEQFFGPGTRLTVL.

This clonotype was counted at least ten times. J is TRBJ1-3 and V is TRBV20-1; D is uncertain. Trimming removed 6 bases at V and 1 base at J, with 13 bases between. Germline V gives CDR1 DFQATT, CDR2 SNEGSKA (reference sequence). The CDR3 has 14 amino acids. The CDR3 DNA follows: TGCAGTGCCGAACAGCCGGGGTCTGGAAACACCATATATTTT. Translation gives CSAEQPGSGNTIYF.

This clonotype was seen repeatedly, ten times or more. The chain uses TRBV20-1 and TRBJ2-7; a possible D gene is TRBD1 (6 bases). Trimming removed 1 base from V and 4 bases from J, with 11 bases in between. CDR1 is DFQATT, CDR2 SNEGSKA, per germline (reference sequence). The CDR3 has 13 residues. The CDR3 DNA reads as TGCAGTGCTAGAGGAATTACAGGGTACGAGCAGTACTTC. Translation: CSARGITGYEQYF.

Many counts were recorded for this clonotype. The chain joins TRBV5-1 to TRBJ2-7, with D possibly called TRBD1 or TRBD2 (5 bases each). Trimming cost V 4 bases and J 3 bases, with 23 bases left between them. Germline V gene sequence: CDR1 SGHRS, CDR2 YFSETQ. The CDR3 runs to 17 residues. CDR3 in DNA: TGCGCCAGCAGCCTCGTCCCTGCCGGGGCTGGGGACTACGAGCAGTACTTC. It codes for CASSLVPAGAGDYEQYF.

This clonotype was found many times. The gene calls are TRBV20-1 and TRBJ1-4, with 10 bases lining up with TRBD1. Germline lookup yields CDR1 DFQATT and CDR2 SNEGSKA (reference sequence). The CDR3 runs 15 residues. The V segment lost 3 bases and the J segment 5 bases; nucleotides outside the gene matches: 6. The CDR3 is CSASPGQGENEKLFF. The CDR3 bases are TGCAGTGCTAGCCCCGGACAGGGGGAGAATGAAAAACTGTTTTTT.

There are many counts of this clonotype. This chain links TRBV7-6 with TRBJ2-3, with no clear D. Germline V gives CDR1 SGHVS, CDR2 FNYEAQ. There are 13 residues in the CDR3. V was pared by 5 bases and J by 5 bases, with 11 bases between. The CDR3 protein is CASSPNSGDTQYF. CDR3 nucleotides: TGTGCCAGCAGCCCGAATTCCGGAGATACGCAGTATTTT.